This TCR beta chain was documented in a study of blood T cells in healthy people across ages. The CDR3 is 11 residues long. Germline assignment: CDR1 MDHEN and CDR2 SYDVKM. The V and J ends lost 10 bases and 4 bases respectively, with 10 bases between them. Primers used in a second PCR of about 7 to 12 cycles were a sample-barcoded 5' primer and a J-beta primer mix. The template-switch adaptor was a 5' adaptor with 12 random nucleotides. It tagged each cDNA molecule. One entry per CDR3 protein results from TCRdb running MiXCR on the 5' RACE reads. The top ten clones hold 20% to 25% of a sample with 1.5 million to 2 million distinct CDR3 sequences, roughly 43% of them seen once. Total RNA, at least 5 micrograms per sample, was extracted from PBMCs.

The chain uses TRBV28 and TRBJ1-2; D uncertain. This sequence originates from a human donor in good health. The sequencing input was blood. DNA for the CDR3: TGTGCCACCCAGGCCAGCTATGGCTACACCTTC. Its translation is CATQASYGYTF.